This T cell receptor beta chain was found in a study of beta chain features in type 1 diabetes. Expressed TCRB transcripts got sequenced, as all isolated RNA was reverse transcribed. Mean read depth for naive, central memory and regulatory T cell samples was about 3.4 million reads. Profiled with immunoSEQ multiplex PCR; TCRdb holds only in-frame clones, not every one. Of hundreds of thousands of clones listed, roughly 13% are singletons. A word on this clone: Its matching antigen is unknown.

V dropped 4 bases and J dropped 9 bases, with 17 bases sitting between them. The CDR3 loop spans 14 amino acids. Germline-derived CDR1 and CDR2 are SGDLS and YYNGEE. General observations from the study: In the patient group, naive, central memory and Treg TCRB repertoires seemed more alike than in the healthy donor group. In patients and controls equally, PCR might favor templates that are shorter. Researchers could not determine here whether HLA type influences TCRB rearrangement. Type 1 diabetes patients had moderately but significantly shorter TCRB CDR3s in all four CD4+ subsets.

The sample consisted of naive CD4+ T cells from blood. The receptor was isolated from a man between 18 and 35 years old with type 1 diabetes. This chain joins TRBV9 and TRBJ1-5; D is unclear. This chain's CDR3 is CASSPSDTAWPQHF. In nucleotides, the CDR3 is TGTGCCAGCAGCCCATCCGACACCGCATGGCCCCAGCATTTT.